A single T cell receptor (beta chain) is shown here with its context. Its cognate antigen is unknown. This sample was included in a study of cytomegalovirus exposure and HLA in healthy donors. Regarding the study as a whole: On later analysis, the bulk of CMV-associated TCR beta chains appeared to be HLA-restricted. Listed as cytomegalovirus-associated were over 150 TCR beta chains. Reportedly, TCR beta sequences accurately predicted HLA-A and HLA-B alleles in most subjects.

Germline-derived CDR1 and CDR2 are SGHRS and YFSETQ. The V gene end was trimmed by 0 bases and the J gene end by 8 bases; junction bases not matched to a gene: 5. This CDR3 is 15 amino acids long. The primer mix had 60 Vbeta and 13 Jbeta primers. This table comes from immunoSEQ multiplex PCR, and its TCRdb copy is limited to in-frame clones, with some not included. The sample records 200,000 or so clones, roughly four fifths being singletons. The chain carries TRBV5-1 and TRBJ2-1, with 10 bases that match TRBD1. The sequence was obtained from a girl between 10 and 17 years old in good health and CMV-seronegative. The material sequenced was PBMCs. In nucleotides, the CDR3 is TGCGCCAGCAGCTTGGAGGGACAGGGGTCGGATGAGCAGTTCTTC. It codes for CASSLEGQGSDEQFF.